Described below is a single TCR beta chain sequence and its context. The junction departs from the called germline gene at one end, perhaps through a read error. These data come from a study of T cells in Graves' hyperthyroidism and ophthalmopathy. Germline CDR1 is SGHVS and CDR2 is FNYEAQ. This CDR3 is 15 amino acids long. Regions amplified from RNA transcripts were the TCR beta CDR3 regions. An initial round of RT-PCR targeting the TCR CDR3 relied on the HTBI primer set. TCRdb reprocessed the multiplex PCR reads with MiXCR, giving one entry per CDR3 protein. The sample has around 700,000 distinct CDR3 sequences, roughly a sixth seen once. Disease duration under 2 months; hyperthyroidism patients were aged 18 to 65.

This TCR came from a woman aged 45-65 years with Graves' hyperthyroidism that later progressed to Graves' ophthalmopathy. The chain has TRBV7-6 and TRBJ1-1; 7 nucleotides align to TRBD1. The sequenced sample was blood. The CDR3 region is CVSSPTGAGRTEAFF. CDR3 nucleotide sequence: TGTGTCAGCAGCCCCACAGGGGCCGGGCGCACTGAAGCTTTCTTT.